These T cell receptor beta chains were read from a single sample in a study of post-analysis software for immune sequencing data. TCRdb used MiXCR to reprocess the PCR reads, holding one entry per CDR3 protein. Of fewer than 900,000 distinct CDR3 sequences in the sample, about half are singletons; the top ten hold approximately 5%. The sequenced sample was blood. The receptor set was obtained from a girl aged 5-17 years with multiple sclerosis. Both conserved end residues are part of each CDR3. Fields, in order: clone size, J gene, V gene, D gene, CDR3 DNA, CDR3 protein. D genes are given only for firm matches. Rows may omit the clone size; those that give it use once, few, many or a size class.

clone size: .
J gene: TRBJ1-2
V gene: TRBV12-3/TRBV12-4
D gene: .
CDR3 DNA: TGTGCCAGCAGTTATGAAAGGGGGGTCTTGGCTAACTATGGCTACACCTTC
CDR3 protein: CASSYERGVLANYGYTF

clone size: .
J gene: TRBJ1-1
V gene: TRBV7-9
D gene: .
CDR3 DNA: TGTGCCAGCAGCTCCTGGACAGCGAACACTGAAGCTTTCTTT
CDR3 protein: CASSSWTANTEAFF

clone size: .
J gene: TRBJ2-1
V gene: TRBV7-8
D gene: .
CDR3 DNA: TGTGCCAGCAGCTCAGTGCGGGGTCCCTCCTACAATGAGCAGTTCTTC
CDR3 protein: CASSSVRGPSYNEQFF

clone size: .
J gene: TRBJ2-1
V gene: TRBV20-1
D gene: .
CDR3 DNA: TGCAGTGCTACCCAAAAGGAGGACTTGCAGCAGTTCTTC
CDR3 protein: CSATQKEDLQQFF

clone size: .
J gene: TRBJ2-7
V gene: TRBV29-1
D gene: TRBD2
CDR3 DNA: TGCAGCGCCCGGGGGGGCACCCCTACCTACGAGCAGTACTTC
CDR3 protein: CSARGGTPTYEQYF

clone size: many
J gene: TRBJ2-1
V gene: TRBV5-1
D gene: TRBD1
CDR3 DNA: TGCGCCAGCAGCTTGGGAGAAGACAGGGGATATTACAATGAGCAGTTCTTC
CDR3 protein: CASSLGEDRGYYNEQFF

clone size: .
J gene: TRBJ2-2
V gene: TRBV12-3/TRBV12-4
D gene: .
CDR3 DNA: TGTGCCAGCATTCTGGTCGCGGGTACTACCTCTCACGGGGAGCTGTTTTTT
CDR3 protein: CASILVAGTTSHGELFF

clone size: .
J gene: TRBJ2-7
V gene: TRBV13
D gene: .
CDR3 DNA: TGTGCCAGCATGCAGCGGATGGGGTACGAGCAGTACTTC
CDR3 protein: CASMQRMGYEQYF

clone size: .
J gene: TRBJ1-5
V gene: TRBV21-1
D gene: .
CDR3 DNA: TGTGCCAGCAGCAAAGTGGGGGACCTTTATCAGCCCCAGCATTTT
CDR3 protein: CASSKVGDLYQPQHF

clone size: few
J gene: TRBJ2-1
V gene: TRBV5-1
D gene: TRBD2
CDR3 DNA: TGCGCCAGCAGCGCCGGGACTAGCGGGATGGCCTACAATGAGCAGTTCTTC
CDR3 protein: CASSAGTSGMAYNEQFF

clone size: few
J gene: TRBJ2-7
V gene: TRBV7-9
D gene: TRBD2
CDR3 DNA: TGTGCCAGCCTGCGAGGAGCGGGAGCGGCCTACGAGCAGTACTTC
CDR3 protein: CASLRGAGAAYEQYF

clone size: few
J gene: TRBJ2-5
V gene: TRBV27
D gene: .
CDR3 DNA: TGTGCCAGCAGTCCGTGGACCCCCGGAGAGACCCAGTACTTC
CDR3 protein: CASSPWTPGETQYF

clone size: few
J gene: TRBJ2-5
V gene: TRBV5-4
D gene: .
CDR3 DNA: TGTGCCAGCAGCACTGGACAATCTGAAGAGACCCAGTACTTC
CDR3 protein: CASSTGQSEETQYF

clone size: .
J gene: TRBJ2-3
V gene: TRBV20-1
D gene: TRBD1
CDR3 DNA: TGCAGTGCTAGTACCCCTGGACAGGGGAGCACAGATACGCAGTATTTT
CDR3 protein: CSASTPGQGSTDTQYF

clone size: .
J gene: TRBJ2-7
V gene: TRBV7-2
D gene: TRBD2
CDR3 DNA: TGTGCCAGCAGCTTAGCTAGCGGGAGTTCCGAGCAGTACTTC
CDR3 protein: CASSLASGSSEQYF

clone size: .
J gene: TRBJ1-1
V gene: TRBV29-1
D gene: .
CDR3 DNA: TGCAGCGTTCAGCAAGACTTGAACACTGAAGCTTTCTTT
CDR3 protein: CSVQQDLNTEAFF

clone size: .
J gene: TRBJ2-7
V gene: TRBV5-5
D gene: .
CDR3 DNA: TGTGCCAGCAGCTCCCACAGGGCGGAGAGCGAGCAGTACTTC
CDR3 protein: CASSSHRAESEQYF

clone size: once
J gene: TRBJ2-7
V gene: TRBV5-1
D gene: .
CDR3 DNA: TGCGCCAGCAGCCAAGAGCCAGGGGACTCCTACGAGCAGTACTTC
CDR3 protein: CASSQEPGDSYEQYF

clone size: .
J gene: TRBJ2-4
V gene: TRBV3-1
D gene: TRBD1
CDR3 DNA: TGTGCCAGCAGCCTCGGGACAGGGGATCACATTCAGTACTTC
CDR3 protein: CASSLGTGDHIQYF

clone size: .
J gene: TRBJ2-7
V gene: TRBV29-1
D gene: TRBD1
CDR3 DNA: TGCAGCGTTGGGGGGGACAGGCACTCCTACGAGCAGTACTTC
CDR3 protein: CSVGGDRHSYEQYF

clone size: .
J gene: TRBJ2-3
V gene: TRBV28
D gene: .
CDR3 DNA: TGTGCCAGCAGAACCGGGGCCCACGACACAGATACGCAGTATTTT
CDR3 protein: CASRTGAHDTDTQYF

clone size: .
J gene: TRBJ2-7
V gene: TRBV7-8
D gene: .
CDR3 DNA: TGTGCCAGCAGCTCCAGGTCCGCCACCGAGCAGTACTTC
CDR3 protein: CASSSRSATEQYF

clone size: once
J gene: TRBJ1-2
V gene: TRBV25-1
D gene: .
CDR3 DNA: TGTGCCAGCAGGAAGGGGAGGGACTATGGCTACACCTTC
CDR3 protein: CASRKGRDYGYTF

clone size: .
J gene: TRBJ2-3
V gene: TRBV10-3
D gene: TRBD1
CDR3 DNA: TGTGCCATCAGCCCGGGACAGGACACAGATACGCAGTATTTT
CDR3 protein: CAISPGQDTDTQYF

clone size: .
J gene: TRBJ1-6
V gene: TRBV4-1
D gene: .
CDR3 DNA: TGCGCCAGCAGCCAAGACCAGGGTCTTTCACCCCCCCACTTT
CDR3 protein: CASSQDQGLSPPHF

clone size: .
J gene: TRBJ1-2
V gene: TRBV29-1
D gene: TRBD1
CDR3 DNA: TGCAGCGTTGAACCTAAGACAGGGGTGGGCGGCTACACCTTC
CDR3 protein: CSVEPKTGVGGYTF

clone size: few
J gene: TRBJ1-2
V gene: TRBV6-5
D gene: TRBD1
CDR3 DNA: TGTGCCAGCAGTTCCCCCGGACAGGGGGGCTACACCTTC
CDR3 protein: CASSSPGQGGYTF

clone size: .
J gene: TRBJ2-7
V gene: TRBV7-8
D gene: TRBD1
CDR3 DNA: TGTGCCAGCAGCTTAGAGGCGGGGACAGGGGCCTACGAGCAGTACTTC
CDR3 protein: CASSLEAGTGAYEQYF

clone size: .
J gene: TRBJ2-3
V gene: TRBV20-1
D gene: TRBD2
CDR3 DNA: TGCAGTGCTGCCGGGACTAGCGGGAGCCCAGATACGCAGTATTTT
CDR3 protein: CSAAGTSGSPDTQYF

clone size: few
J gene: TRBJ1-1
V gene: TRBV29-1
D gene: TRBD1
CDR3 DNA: TGCAGCGTCCTTGACAGGGAGGAAGCGAACACTGAAGCTTTCTTT
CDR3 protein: CSVLDREEANTEAFF

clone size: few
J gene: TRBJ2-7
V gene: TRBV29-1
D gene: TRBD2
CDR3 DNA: TGCAGCGTTCAAGGGACTAGCGGGACCCTCTACGAGCAGTACTTC
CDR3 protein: CSVQGTSGTLYEQYF

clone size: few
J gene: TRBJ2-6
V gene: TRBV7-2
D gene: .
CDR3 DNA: TGTGCCAGCAGCTTGGGCAGGGGTTACTCTGGGGCCAACGTCCTGACTTTC
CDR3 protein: CASSLGRGYSGANVLTF

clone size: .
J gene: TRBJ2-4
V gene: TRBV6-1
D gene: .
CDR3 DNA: TGTGCCAGCAGCCCACGGGGCCAGGGGATAGCCAAAAACATTCAGTACTTC
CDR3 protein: CASSPRGQGIAKNIQYF

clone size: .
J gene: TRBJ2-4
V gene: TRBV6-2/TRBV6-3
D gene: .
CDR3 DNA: TGTGCCAGCAGTTACTCGGCACTAGAGCAGTACTTC
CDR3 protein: CASSYSALEQYF

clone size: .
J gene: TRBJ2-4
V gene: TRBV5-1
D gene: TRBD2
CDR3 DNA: TGCGCCAGCAGCGCCCTTGGGCTAGCGGGAGAGGTAGCAGGAAACATTCAGTACTTC
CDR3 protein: CASSALGLAGEVAGNIQYF

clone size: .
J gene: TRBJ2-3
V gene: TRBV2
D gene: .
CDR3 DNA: TGTGCCAGCAGCGGTCTGGGGAGTTTAACAGATACGCAGTATTTT
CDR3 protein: CASSGLGSLTDTQYF

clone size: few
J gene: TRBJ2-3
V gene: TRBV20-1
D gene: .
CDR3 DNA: TGCAGTGCTAGAGATTTCCTGATGGGGGGAGATACGCAGTATTTT
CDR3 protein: CSARDFLMGGDTQYF

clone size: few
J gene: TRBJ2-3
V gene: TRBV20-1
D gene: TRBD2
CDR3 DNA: TGCAGTGCCCCCCAGGGAGGGAACACAGATACGCAGTATTTT
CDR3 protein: CSAPQGGNTDTQYF

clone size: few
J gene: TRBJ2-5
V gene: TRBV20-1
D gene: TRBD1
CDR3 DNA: TGCAGTGCCCTGACAGGGGAGACCCAGTACTTC
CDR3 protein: CSALTGETQYF

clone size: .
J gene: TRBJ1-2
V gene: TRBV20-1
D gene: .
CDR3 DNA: TGCAGTGCTAGAACGATTTTCTATGGCTACACCTTC
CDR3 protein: CSARTIFYGYTF